This paragraph reports one T cell receptor (beta chain). Original methodology: Estimation of nucleated cell counts was performed using reference gene primer amplification. The data were produced by immunoSEQ multiplex PCR, yet TCRdb's version contains in-frame clones alone and is incomplete. The V and J calls and clone size are taken from that table; D and trimming were inferred from the DNA. The sample has 21,000 or so clones; roughly 88% are singletons. Per the germline V gene, CDR1 is LGHDT and CDR2 is YNNKEL (reference sequence). The V end was cut by 2 bases, the J end by 6 bases, with 10 bases between. This CDR3 is 14 amino acids long. The source of the sample is a study of blood T cell repertoires in COVID-19. The overall study: Acute and convalescent COVID-19 samples came from the United States, Italy and Spain. The cDNA or gDNA used as material had been derived from T cells, B-cell-depleted T cells, or PBMCs.

Sequencing was carried out using peripheral blood. The chain combines TRBV3-1 (or the pseudogene TRBV3-2) with TRBJ2-2; D is unclear. The source is a human donor in a cohort sampled during active COVID-19. The donor label of this sample is uncertain. The CDR3 here is CASSQLEFAGELFF. The CDR3 bases are TGTGCCAGCAGCCAACTAGAATTTGCCGGGGAGCTGTTTTTT.